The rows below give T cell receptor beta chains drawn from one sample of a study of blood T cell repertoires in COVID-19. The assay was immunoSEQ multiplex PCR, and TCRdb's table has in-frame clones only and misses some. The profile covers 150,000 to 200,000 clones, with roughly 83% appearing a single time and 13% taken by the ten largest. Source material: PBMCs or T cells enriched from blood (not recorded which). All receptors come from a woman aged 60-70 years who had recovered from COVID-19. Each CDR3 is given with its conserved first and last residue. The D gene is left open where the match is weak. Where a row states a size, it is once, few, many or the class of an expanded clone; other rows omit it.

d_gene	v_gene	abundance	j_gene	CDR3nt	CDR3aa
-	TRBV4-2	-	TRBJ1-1	TGTGCCAGCAGCCAAGAGGGGCAGGCCACTGAAGCTTTCTTT	CASSQEGQATEAFF
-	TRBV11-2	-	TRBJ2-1	TGTGCCAGCAGCTGGACATCCTACAATGAGCAGTTCTTC	CASSWTSYNEQFF
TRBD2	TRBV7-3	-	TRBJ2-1	TGTGCCAGCAGCTCTAGCGGGCCGTACAATGAGCAGTTCTTC	CASSSSGPYNEQFF
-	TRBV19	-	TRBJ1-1	TGTGCCAGTAGTATAGCGTCTACGGTGAACACTGAAGCTTTCTTT	CASSIASTVNTEAFF
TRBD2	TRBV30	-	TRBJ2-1	TGTGCCTTGAGAGATCCGGGACTAGCGGGAATCGATGAGCAGTTCTTC	CALRDPGLAGIDEQFF
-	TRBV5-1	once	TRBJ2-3	TGCGCCAGCAGCTTTCCCCGGACTGACACAGATACGCAGTATTTT	CASSFPRTDTDTQYF
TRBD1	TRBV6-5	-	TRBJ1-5	TGTGCCAGCAGTTCCAGGGGGGCTGGCAATCAGCCCCAGCATTTT	CASSSRGAGNQPQHF
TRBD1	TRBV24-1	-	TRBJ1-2	TGTGCCACCAGTGATTCGGGGGACAGGGGTATCTATGGCTACACCTTC	CATSDSGDRGIYGYTF
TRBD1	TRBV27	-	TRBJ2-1	TGTGCCAGCAGTTTATATTATGCAGGGGGAAACAATGAGCAGTTCTTC	CASSLYYAGGNNEQFF
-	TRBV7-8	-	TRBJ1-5	TGTGCCAGCAGCCGAGAGACAGAGCCCCAGCATTTT	CASSRETEPQHF
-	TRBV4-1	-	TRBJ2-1	TGCGCCAGCAGCCCGAGAGGCTCTCAGGAGGGTGAGCAGTTCTTC	CASSPRGSQEGEQFF
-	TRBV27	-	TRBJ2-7	TGTGCCAGCAGTTTATCGAGAGCGGGTCCTACCTACGAGCAGTACTTC	CASSLSRAGPTYEQYF
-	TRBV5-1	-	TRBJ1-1	TGCGCCAGCAGCTTATTTTCCATGAACACTGAAGCTTTCTTT	CASSLFSMNTEAFF
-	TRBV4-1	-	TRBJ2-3	TGCGCCAGCAGCCACGCGGGGGCCGGCACAGATACGCAGTATTTT	CASSHAGAGTDTQYF